These 25 T cell receptor beta chains came from one sample sequenced in a study of T cell responses to AZD1222 COVID-19 vaccine. Only in-frame clones appear in the TCRdb table, and some are missing; sequencing was by immunoSEQ multiplex PCR. The sample holds around 150,000 clones, around 90% seen once. The sequences come from peripheral blood, collected on day 0 of AZD1222 vaccination. All receptors derive from an adult in good health.

The chain employs TRBV20-1 and TRBJ2-3, with TRBD2 matching 10 bases. Germline V gene sequence: CDR1 DFQATT, CDR2 SNEGSKA (reference sequence). Losses at the gene ends were 3 bases for V and 4 bases for J; bases not matched to a gene: 4. The CDR3 spans 14 residues. The CDR3 nucleotides read TGCAGTGCTAGTGGGGGACTAGCGTCAGATACGCAGTATTTT. This encodes CSASGGLASDTQYF.

Remarks on this clone: A read error may account for a junction end that differs from germline. This rearrangement joins TRBV7-7 to TRBJ2-1; perhaps TRBD2 as D (5 bases). The CDR3 has 15 amino acids. Per germline, CDR1 SSHAT and CDR2 FNYEAQ (reference sequence). The CDR3 is CASSLGVVPYNEQFF. CDR3 coding DNA: TGTGCTAGCAGCTTGGGAGTCGTCCCCTACAATGAGCAGTTCTTC.

The rearrangement joins TRBV2 to TRBJ1-1; D perhaps matches TRBD1 (5 bases). The CDR3 sequence is 15 residues long. The V and J ends lost 5 bases and 0 bases respectively, with 13 bases between them. Per germline, CDR1 SNHLY and CDR2 FYNNEI. Here the CDR3 reads CASSRQKGMNTEAFF. For the CDR3, the DNA is TGTGCCAGCAGTCGACAGAAGGGGATGAACACTGAAGCTTTCTTT.

This rearrangement joins TRBV2 to TRBJ2-1; D possibly corresponds to TRBD2 (5 bases). The CDR3 runs 14 residues. V shed 4 bases and J shed 6 bases, with 13 bases lying between them. The V gene's germline CDR1 is SNHLY and CDR2 FYNNEI. DNA of the CDR3: TGTGCCAGCAGTGGAACTAGAAGTGGCAATGAGCAGTTCTTC. Translated, it gives CASSGTRSGNEQFF.

This chain links TRBV4-3 with TRBJ2-5, with 13 bases identical to TRBD2. After removal of 4 bases from V and 2 bases from J, the junction contained 4 bases not matched to a gene. CDR3 length: 16 residues. Germline values: CDR1 LGHNA, CDR2 YSLEER. CDR3: CASSPGTSGKQETQYF. CDR3 sequence (DNA): TGCGCCAGCAGCCCCGGGACTAGCGGGAAGCAAGAGACCCAGTACTTC.

The chain employs TRBV7-9 and TRBJ1-6; D remains unclear. CDR1 and CDR2 from the germline V gene are SEHNR and FQNEAQ (reference sequence). V lost 5 bases and J lost 9, with 11 bases in between. The CDR3 is 13 amino acids. The CDR3 DNA sequence: TGTGCCAGCAGCCCCGAAACAGTTTCACCCCTCCACTTT. Its translation is CASSPETVSPLHF.

The chain has TRBV5-1 and TRBJ2-3; D possibly corresponds to TRBD1 (5 bases). The CDR3 is 14 residues long. V was shortened by 0 bases and J by 4 bases, with 9 bases between the two germline ends. CDR1 and CDR2 (germline): SGHRS, YFSETQ. This chain's CDR3 is CASSLVGAADTQYF. In nucleotides, the CDR3 is TGCGCCAGCAGCTTGGTAGGGGCCGCAGATACGCAGTATTTT.

The chain has TRBV7-9 and TRBJ2-1; TRBD2 agrees at 8 bases. The CDR3 has 15 residues. Losses at the gene ends were 2 bases for V and 8 bases for J; bases not matched to a gene: 8. Germline CDR1 reads SEHNR; CDR2 reads FQNEAQ (reference sequence). The CDR3 sequence is CASSLLREVGDEQFF. CDR3 coding DNA: TGTGCCAGCAGCTTATTGCGGGAGGTGGGGGATGAGCAGTTCTTC.

The chain couples TRBV13 to TRBJ2-7; D remains ambiguous. The CDR3 is made up of 13 amino acids. Germline assignment: CDR1 PRHDT and CDR2 FYEKMQ (reference sequence). V lost 3 bases to trimming and J lost 5 bases, with 11 bases between them. CDR3 amino acids: CASSFRARDEQYF. CDR3 nucleotide sequence: TGTGCCAGCAGCTTCCGCGCCCGGGACGAGCAGTACTTC.

The sample holds one count of this clone. The gene calls are TRBV2 and TRBJ1-6; D is uncertain. This CDR3 contains 13 residues. Germline V gene lookup returns CDR1 SNHLY and CDR2 FYNNEI. With 6 bases removed from V and 7 bases from J, the gap between germline ends came to 10 bases. CDR3 amino acids: CASRDSRNSPLHF. The CDR3 region has the DNA TGTGCCAGCAGGGACTCACGAAATTCACCCCTCCACTTT. The entire variable domain, with the rest obtained from reference TRBV2 and TRBJ1-6, is as follows: EPEVTQTPSHQVTQMGQEVILRCVPISNHLYFYWYRQILGQKVEFLVSFYNNEISEKSEIFDDQFSVERPDGSNFTLKIRSTKLEDSAMYFCASRDSRNSPLHFGNGTRLTVT.

The V gene is TRBV28, the J gene TRBJ2-3; D call uncertain. The CDR3 sequence is 16 residues long. Between the trimmed V and J ends, which lost 1 base and 2 bases, there was a span of 13 bases. Germline CDR1 reads MDHEN; CDR2 reads SYDVKM. In DNA form, the CDR3 reads TGTGCCAGCAGTTTATCCCTTGGAATAATCACAGATACGCAGTATTTT. Translation gives CASSLSLGIITDTQYF.

The CDR3 DNA sequence: TGTGCCAGCAGAATTAGCGGGACCCCCTACAATGAGCAGTTCTTC. It yields the protein CASRISGTPYNEQFF. The rearrangement links TRBV7-2 to TRBJ2-1; 8 bases map to TRBD2. The CDR3 totals 15 residues. CDR1 and CDR2 from the germline V gene are SGHTA and FQGNSA. V shed 6 bases, J shed 2 bases, and the junction held 6 bases outside the gene matches.

This clone has only a few counts. The V gene is TRBV28, the J gene TRBJ1-2; D is perhaps TRBD1 (5 bases). Germline lookup yields CDR1 MDHEN and CDR2 SYDVKM. This CDR3 contains 14 residues. V lost 5 bases, J lost 4 bases, and 14 bases lay in between. CDR3 region: CASSISGTGYGYTF. As DNA, the CDR3 is TGTGCCAGCAGTATCTCCGGGACGGGCTATGGCTACACCTTC.

This sequence joins TRBV18 and TRBJ2-2; D perhaps matches TRBD2 (5 bases). The CDR3 runs to 15 residues. Germline V lookup: CDR1 KGHSH, CDR2 LQKENI. V was shortened by 0 bases and J by 2 bases, with 7 bases between the two germline ends. Here the CDR3 reads CASSPPGLNTGELFF. DNA of the CDR3: TGTGCCAGCTCACCACCCGGACTTAACACCGGGGAGCTGTTTTTT.

This clone was detected only once. The J gene is TRBJ2-6, the V gene TRBV29-1, with D unresolved. Germline V CDR1 and CDR2: SQVTM, ANQGSEA. V lost 1 base, J lost 0 bases, and 1 base lay in between. The CDR3 spans 13 residues. The CDR3 bases are TGCAGCGTTGAAGGCTCTGGGGCCAACGTCCTGACTTTC. It translates to CSVEGSGANVLTF.

This chain links TRBV27 with TRBJ1-5; no reliable D call. The CDR3 is made up of 13 amino acids. Germline lookup yields CDR1 MNHEY and CDR2 SMNVEV (reference sequence). V was shortened by 3 bases and J by 7 bases, with 10 bases between the two germline ends. The CDR3 nucleotides read TGTGCCAGCAGTTTGGCTAATGGGCAGCCCCAGCATTTT. Protein: CASSLANGQPQHF.

A few counts support this clone. This sequence joins TRBV18 and TRBJ2-7, with a weak D call TRBD2 (6 bases). The CDR3 is made up of 14 amino acids. Trimming shortened V by 0 bases and J by 2 bases, and 8 bases separated the two germline ends. Germline loops: CDR1 KGHSH, CDR2 LQKENI. The CDR3 bases are TGTGCCAGCTCACCACCGGCGGGACCCTACGAGCAGTACTTC. Translating gives CASSPPAGPYEQYF.

The chain recombines TRBV10-2 with TRBJ2-1; either TRBD1 or TRBD2 may supply D (6 bases each). Trimming took off 5 bases at V and 13 bases at J, with 12 bases between the two ends. The CDR3 sequence is 11 residues long. The germline CDR1 and CDR2 sequences are WSHSY and SAAADI. CDR3 coding DNA: TGCGCCAGCAGTCTAGGGGGGAACCAGTTCTTC. Encoded protein: CASSLGGNQFF.

The V and J genes are TRBV20-1 and TRBJ1-5; D is unresolved. This CDR3 region has 16 residues. V lost 3 bases and J 0 bases, leaving 15 bases between the germline ends. CDR1 and CDR2 (germline): DFQATT, SNEGSKA (reference sequence). The CDR3 reads CSASSDNYYSNQPQHF. As DNA, the CDR3 is TGCAGTGCTAGTTCGGATAATTACTATAGCAATCAGCCCCAGCATTTT.

J is TRBJ1-6 and V is TRBV27; D uncertain. This CDR3 contains 14 residues. Trimming took 2 bases from V and 9 from J, leaving 11 bases between them. CDR1 and CDR2 (germline): MNHEY, SMNVEV (reference sequence). The CDR3 sequence is CASSLGQMSSPLHF. For the CDR3, the DNA is TGTGCCAGCAGTTTAGGGCAGATGTCTTCACCCCTCCACTTT.

This chain uses TRBV19 with TRBJ1-5; perhaps TRBD1 as D (5 bases). Trimming stripped 5 bases from V and 4 bases from J, with 24 bases between. CDR3 length equals 18 residues. Germline V lookup: CDR1 LNHDA, CDR2 SQIVND (reference sequence). This CDR3 is CASSQTPRWQGRNQPQHF. As DNA, the CDR3 is TGTGCCAGTAGTCAGACCCCCCGATGGCAGGGTAGGAATCAGCCCCAGCATTTT.

This clone was observed once. The CDR3 DNA reads TGTGCCAGCAGCCCAATCCCGGGTGAGCAGTTCTTC. Translation: CASSPIPGEQFF. The chain recombines TRBV7-6 with TRBJ2-1; no reliable D call. The V end was cut by 5 bases, the J end by 9 bases, with 11 bases between. The CDR3 has 12 amino acids. CDR1 and CDR2 from the germline V gene are SGHVS and FNYEAQ.

This chain uses TRBV6-2 or TRBV6-3 with TRBJ1-5; TRBD1 is a possible D gene (6 bases). This CDR3 region has 14 residues. Trimming took 0 bases from V and 7 from J, leaving 10 bases between them. Germline CDR1 and CDR2: MNHEY and SVGEGT. The CDR3 bases are TGTGCCAGCAGTTACTCGGTCAGGGGCCAGCCCCAGCATTTT. This sequence encodes CASSYSVRGQPQHF.

This clone was seen only once. The chain carries TRBV11-2 and TRBJ2-2, with D possibly being TRBD1 (5 bases). CDR1 and CDR2 from the germline V gene are SGHAT and FQNNGV. This CDR3 has 15 residues. The V end was cut by 1 base, the J end by 4 bases, with 10 bases between. The chain's CDR3 is CASSLVSGPTGELFF. CDR3 in DNA: TGTGCCAGCAGCTTAGTTTCAGGGCCCACCGGGGAGCTGTTTTTT.

This clone showed up just once. CDR3 bases: TGTGCCAGCAGTTACGGGGACTTCTTGAACTCCTACGAGCAGTACTTC. As protein: CASSYGDFLNSYEQYF. The J gene is TRBJ2-7, the V gene TRBV6-2 or TRBV6-3, with D perhaps TRBD2 (6 bases). There are 16 residues in the CDR3. Germline assignment: CDR1 MNHEY and CDR2 SVGEGT. Between the trimmed V and J ends, which lost 2 bases and 0 bases, there was a span of 14 bases.